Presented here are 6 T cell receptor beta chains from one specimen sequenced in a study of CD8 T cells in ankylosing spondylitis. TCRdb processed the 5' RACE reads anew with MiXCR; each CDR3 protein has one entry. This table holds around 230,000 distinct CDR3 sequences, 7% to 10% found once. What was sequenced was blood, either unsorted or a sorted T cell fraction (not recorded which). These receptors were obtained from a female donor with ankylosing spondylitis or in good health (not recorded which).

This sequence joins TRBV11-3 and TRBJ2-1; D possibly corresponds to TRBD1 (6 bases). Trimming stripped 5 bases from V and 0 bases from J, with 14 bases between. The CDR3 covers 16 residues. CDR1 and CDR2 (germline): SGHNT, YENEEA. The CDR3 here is CASSQHLGGSYNEQFF. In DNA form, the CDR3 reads TGTGCCAGCAGCCAACACCTAGGGGGCTCCTACAATGAGCAGTTCTTC.

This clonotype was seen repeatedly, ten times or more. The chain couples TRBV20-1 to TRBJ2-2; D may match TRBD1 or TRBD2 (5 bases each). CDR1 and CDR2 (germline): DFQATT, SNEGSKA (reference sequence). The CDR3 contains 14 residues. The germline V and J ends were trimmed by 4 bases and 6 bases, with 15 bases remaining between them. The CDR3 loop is CSATKGRLPGELFF. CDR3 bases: TGCAGTGCTACCAAGGGACGGCTCCCCGGGGAGCTGTTTTTT.

The CDR3 bases are TGTGCCACCAGTACGAATAGCGGGAGGGCCTTCGATGAGCAGTTCTTC. Protein: CATSTNSGRAFDEQFF. The J gene is TRBJ2-1, the V gene TRBV24-1, with 11 bases lining up with TRBD2. J gave up 8 bases and V 6 bases, and 11 bases lay outside the gene matches. Looked up from germline, CDR1 is KGHDR and CDR2 is SFDVKD. The CDR3 totals 16 residues.

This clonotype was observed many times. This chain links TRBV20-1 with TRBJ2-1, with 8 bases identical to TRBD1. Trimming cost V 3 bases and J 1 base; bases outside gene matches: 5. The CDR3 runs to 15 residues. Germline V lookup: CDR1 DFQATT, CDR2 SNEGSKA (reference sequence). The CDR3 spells CSASARQGSYNEQFF. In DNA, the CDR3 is TGCAGTGCTAGTGCGCGACAGGGGTCCTACAATGAGCAGTTCTTC.

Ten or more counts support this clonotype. CDR3 DNA sequence: TGTGCCTGGAATGTAGGGTGGACTAATGAAAAACTGTTTTTT. Protein: CAWNVGWTNEKLFF. The chain combines TRBV30 with TRBJ1-4; D uncertain. V lost 4 bases and J 2 bases, leaving 11 bases between the germline ends. This CDR3 has 14 residues. Germline loops: CDR1 GTSNPN, CDR2 SVGIG (reference sequence).

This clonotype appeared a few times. The chain's CDR3 is CASSSDRQVNTEAFF. DNA for the CDR3: TGTGCCAGCAGCTCTGACAGACAGGTGAACACTGAAGCTTTCTTT. This chain uses TRBV28 with TRBJ1-1, with TRBD1 as a possible D gene (6 bases). Germline CDR1 and CDR2: MDHEN and SYDVKM. CDR3 length: 15 residues. The germline V and J ends were trimmed by 6 bases and 0 bases, with 14 bases remaining between them.